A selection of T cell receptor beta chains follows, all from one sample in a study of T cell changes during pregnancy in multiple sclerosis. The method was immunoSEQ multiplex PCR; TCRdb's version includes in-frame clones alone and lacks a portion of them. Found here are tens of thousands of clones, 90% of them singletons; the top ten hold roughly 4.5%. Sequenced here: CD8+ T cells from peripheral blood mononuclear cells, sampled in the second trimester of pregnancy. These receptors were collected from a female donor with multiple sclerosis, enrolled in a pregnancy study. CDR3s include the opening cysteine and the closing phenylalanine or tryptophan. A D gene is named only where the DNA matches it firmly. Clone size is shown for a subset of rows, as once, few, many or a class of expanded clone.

CDR3 DNA: TGCGCCAGCAGCTCCGGACTGGACTCCTACGAGCAGTACTTC
CDR3 protein: CASSSGLDSYEQYF
clone size: NA
D gene: NA
J gene: TRBJ2-7
V gene: TRBV5-1

CDR3 DNA: TGCGCCAGCAGCCAAGATCAGGGCGGGAGTGGCACAGATACGCAGTATTTT
CDR3 protein: CASSQDQGGSGTDTQYF
clone size: few
D gene: TRBD2
J gene: TRBJ2-3
V gene: TRBV4-3

CDR3 DNA: TGTGCCAGCAGTTTATTCCGGGACAGCACCTACGAGCAGTACTTC
CDR3 protein: CASSLFRDSTYEQYF
clone size: NA
D gene: TRBD1
J gene: TRBJ2-7
V gene: TRBV27

CDR3 DNA: TGTGCCAGCTTTTTGGGGTACCTTAGGGGGCTATACAATGAGCAGTTCTTC
CDR3 protein: CASFLGYLRGLYNEQFF
clone size: NA
D gene: TRBD1
J gene: TRBJ2-1
V gene: TRBV9

CDR3 DNA: TGTGCCAGCAGCTTAGCAGACGGAGTAACAGATACGCAGTATTTT
CDR3 protein: CASSLADGVTDTQYF
clone size: NA
D gene: NA
J gene: TRBJ2-3
V gene: TRBV7-9

CDR3 DNA: TGTGCCAGCAGCTTATTTCAGGGAGGGGAGCGCTATGGCTACACCTTC
CDR3 protein: CASSLFQGGERYGYTF
clone size: NA
D gene: NA
J gene: TRBJ1-2
V gene: TRBV11-2

CDR3 DNA: TGTGCCAGCAGCGGCAAGGGACAGGGTGTCGCTGAAGCTTTCTTT
CDR3 protein: CASSGKGQGVAEAFF
clone size: once
D gene: TRBD1
J gene: TRBJ1-1
V gene: TRBV9

CDR3 DNA: TGTGCCAGCAGTTTACCAATGGGACAGGGTGAGGAGACCCAGTACTTC
CDR3 protein: CASSLPMGQGEETQYF
clone size: NA
D gene: TRBD1
J gene: TRBJ2-5
V gene: TRBV28

CDR3 DNA: TGTGCCAGCAGCCAGCAGGCAGAGACTAATGAAAAACTGTTTTTT
CDR3 protein: CASSQQAETNEKLFF
clone size: NA
D gene: NA
J gene: TRBJ1-4
V gene: TRBV5-6

CDR3 DNA: TGTGCCAGCAGCCCCGGGACAGGGGGAAGCTATGGCTACACCTTC
CDR3 protein: CASSPGTGGSYGYTF
clone size: once
D gene: TRBD1
J gene: TRBJ1-2
V gene: TRBV5-4

CDR3 DNA: TGTGCCAGCAGCGCGGGAGGGACCCCGCCATCTCCGAACACTGAAGCTTTCTTT
CDR3 protein: CASSAGGTPPSPNTEAFF
clone size: NA
D gene: NA
J gene: TRBJ1-1
V gene: TRBV9

CDR3 DNA: TGTGCCAGCAGCGCGGGACTCTCCTACGAGCAGTACTTC
CDR3 protein: CASSAGLSYEQYF
clone size: NA
D gene: NA
J gene: TRBJ2-7
V gene: TRBV4-2

CDR3 DNA: TGTGCCAGCAGTCCGGGACTGGAAAACAATGAGCAGTTCTTC
CDR3 protein: CASSPGLENNEQFF
clone size: few
D gene: NA
J gene: TRBJ2-1
V gene: TRBV6-4

CDR3 DNA: TGTGCTAGTGGTCCGCCCTTGGCCGGGAGCTCCTACAATGAGCAGTTCTTC
CDR3 protein: CASGPPLAGSSYNEQFF
clone size: NA
D gene: NA
J gene: TRBJ2-1
V gene: TRBV12-5

CDR3 DNA: TGTGCCAGCAGCTTAGGGGTCGCGGAGACCTACGAGCAGTACTTC
CDR3 protein: CASSLGVAETYEQYF
clone size: once
D gene: NA
J gene: TRBJ2-7
V gene: TRBV7-9

CDR3 DNA: TGCGCCAGCAGCCCCCGGGGGGGCTTGGATACGCAGTATTTT
CDR3 protein: CASSPRGGLDTQYF
clone size: NA
D gene: TRBD2
J gene: TRBJ2-3
V gene: TRBV4-1

CDR3 DNA: TGTGCCAGCAGTTTCAGGGGGCCCTACGAGCAGTACTTC
CDR3 protein: CASSFRGPYEQYF
clone size: NA
D gene: TRBD1
J gene: TRBJ2-7
V gene: TRBV27

CDR3 DNA: TGTGCCAGCAGCACTCGAGGCTACGAGCAGTACTTC
CDR3 protein: CASSTRGYEQYF
clone size: NA
D gene: NA
J gene: TRBJ2-7
V gene: TRBV6-6

CDR3 DNA: TGTGCCAGCAGCTCCCCAGGGGGCGGGACTAGCACAGATACGCAGTATTTT
CDR3 protein: CASSSPGGGTSTDTQYF
clone size: NA
D gene: TRBD1
J gene: TRBJ2-3
V gene: TRBV5-4

CDR3 DNA: TGTGCCAGCAGCTATAGCGGAATCGAGCAGTTCTTC
CDR3 protein: CASSYSGIEQFF
clone size: NA
D gene: NA
J gene: TRBJ2-1
V gene: TRBV7-2

CDR3 DNA: TGTGCCAGCAGTGATACAGGGATCTATGGCTACACCTTC
CDR3 protein: CASSDTGIYGYTF
clone size: once
D gene: NA
J gene: TRBJ1-2
V gene: TRBV6-1

CDR3 DNA: TGTGCCAGCAGCTTAAGGCTAGGCTACGAGCAGTACTTC
CDR3 protein: CASSLRLGYEQYF
clone size: NA
D gene: NA
J gene: TRBJ2-7
V gene: TRBV7-9

CDR3 DNA: TGTGCCAGCACCCTTAGCGGGAGGGAGTACACCGGGGAGCTGTTTTTT
CDR3 protein: CASTLSGREYTGELFF
clone size: large
D gene: TRBD2
J gene: TRBJ2-2
V gene: TRBV11-2

CDR3 DNA: TGTGCCAGCAGTCCTCGTAGGAACACTGAAGCTTTCTTT
CDR3 protein: CASSPRRNTEAFF
clone size: once
D gene: NA
J gene: TRBJ1-1
V gene: TRBV6-6

CDR3 DNA: TGTGCCAGCCGGGGACTAGCGGGAAGGGCAGATACGCAGTATTTT
CDR3 protein: CASRGLAGRADTQYF
clone size: NA
D gene: TRBD2
J gene: TRBJ2-3
V gene: TRBV18

CDR3 DNA: TGTGCCAGCAGCTCATGGGAGGGCCCTAACACTGAAGCTTTCTTT
CDR3 protein: CASSSWEGPNTEAFF
clone size: NA
D gene: NA
J gene: TRBJ1-1
V gene: TRBV9

CDR3 DNA: TGCAGCGTTGATGGGATGGGAGGGTTAGGCTACACCTTC
CDR3 protein: CSVDGMGGLGYTF
clone size: few
D gene: NA
J gene: TRBJ1-2
V gene: TRBV29-1

CDR3 DNA: TGTGCCAGTAGTATTAGCCGCTCTAGCTACAATGAGCAGTTCTTC
CDR3 protein: CASSISRSSYNEQFF
clone size: NA
D gene: NA
J gene: TRBJ2-1
V gene: TRBV19

CDR3 DNA: TGTGCCAGCAGCTTAGATCTGACAGGGTCCTACGAGCAGTACTTC
CDR3 protein: CASSLDLTGSYEQYF
clone size: NA
D gene: TRBD1
J gene: TRBJ2-7
V gene: TRBV11-2

CDR3 DNA: TGCGCCAGCAGTGAGTCCCCGGACAGCCCCTACGAGCAGTACTTC
CDR3 protein: CASSESPDSPYEQYF
clone size: NA
D gene: NA
J gene: TRBJ2-7
V gene: TRBV10-2

CDR3 DNA: TGTGCCAGCAGACCCGGACTAGCGGGAGACTTAGCCAAAAACATTCAGTACTTC
CDR3 protein: CASRPGLAGDLAKNIQYF
clone size: NA
D gene: TRBD2
J gene: TRBJ2-4
V gene: TRBV27

CDR3 DNA: TGTGCCAGCAGTGCACTAGCGGGAGGTCCCTACAATGAGCAGTTCTTC
CDR3 protein: CASSALAGGPYNEQFF
clone size: NA
D gene: TRBD2
J gene: TRBJ2-1
V gene: TRBV6-4

CDR3 DNA: TGCGCCAGCAGCCAAGAAACGCCGACTCCCCAGTACTTC
CDR3 protein: CASSQETPTPQYF
clone size: NA
D gene: NA
J gene: TRBJ2-5
V gene: TRBV4-1